Shown below are 12 T cell receptor beta chains from a single sample sequenced in a study of neoadjuvant nivolumab and ipilimumab in lung cancer. Repertoires were generated with immunoSEQ multiplex PCR, while TCRdb's copy carries only in-frame clones and drops some. The sample has a few thousand clones, over 60% seen once; the top ten hold more than 4%. This sample comprised peripheral blood, obtained after neoadjuvant nivolumab, alone or with ipilimumab, at or shortly before surgery. Receptor source: an adult with non-small cell lung cancer.

The V gene is TRBV4-2, the J gene TRBJ1-1; D gene unclear. V shed 4 bases and J shed 0 bases, with 15 bases lying between them. CDR1 LGHNA and CDR2 YNFKEQ come from the germline V gene. The CDR3 covers 16 residues. CDR3 sequence reads: CASSRFLEYMNTEAFF. CDR3 in DNA: TGTGCCAGCAGCCGATTTTTAGAGTACATGAACACTGAAGCTTTCTTT.

The sample holds one count of this clone. The chain couples TRBV5-6 to TRBJ2-7; TRBD2 agrees at 7 bases. The CDR3 has 15 amino acids. CDR1 and CDR2 (germline): SGHDT, YYEEEE. V dropped 0 bases and J dropped 4; count of bases not matched to a gene: 7. The CDR3 DNA follows: TGTGCCAGCAGCTTGGAGCGGGGCCTGGGGTACGAGCAGTACTTC. It is translated as CASSLERGLGYEQYF. The entire variable domain, with the rest obtained from reference TRBV5-6 and TRBJ2-7, is as follows: DAGVTQSPTHLIKTRGQQVTLRCSPKSGHDTVSWYQQALGQGPQFIFQYYEEEERQRGNFPDRFSGHQFPNYSSELNVNALLLGDSALYLCASSLERGLGYEQYFGPGTRLTVT.

This clone appeared a few times. This chain joins TRBV27 and TRBJ2-1, with a weak D call TRBD2 (6 bases). Trimming stripped 5 bases from V and 10 bases from J, with 15 bases between. The germline V gene has CDR1 MNHEY and CDR2 SMNVEV (reference sequence). The CDR3 spans 13 residues. CDR3 coding DNA: TGTGCCAGCAGTGTATATGGGGGAGGCGAGCAGTTCTTC. Translation gives CASSVYGGGEQFF.

The chain joins TRBV7-2 to TRBJ2-3, with 9 bases fitting TRBD2. The CDR3 spans 16 residues. The junction had 9 bases not matched to a gene; V was cut back by 4 bases and J by 4 bases. Germline lookup yields CDR1 SGHTA and CDR2 FQGNSA. CDR3 loop: CASSSLGGRGSDTQYF. CDR3 bases: TGTGCCAGCAGCTCCCTTGGCGGGAGGGGATCAGATACGCAGTATTTT. Filled out from reference TRBV7-2 and TRBJ2-3, the complete variable domain reads GAGVSQSPSNKVTEKGKDVELRCDPISGHTALYWYRQSLGQGLEFLIYFQGNSAPDKSGLPSDRFSAERTGGSVSTLTIQRTQQEDSAVYLCASSSLGGRGSDTQYFGPGTRLTVL.

The V call is TRBV10-1, the J call TRBJ2-3, with D perhaps TRBD2 (6 bases). Trimming took 2 bases from V and 5 from J, leaving 11 bases between them. Germline CDR1 is WNHNN and CDR2 is SYGVQD (reference sequence). The CDR3 extends over 14 amino acids. The CDR3, as DNA: TGCGCCAGCAGTGAGCGGAGGGTGATAGATACGCAGTATTTT. It codes for CASSERRVIDTQYF.

The chain combines TRBV6-4 with TRBJ2-2; D is perhaps TRBD1 or TRBD2 (6 bases each). V was shortened by 0 bases and J by 7 bases, with 15 bases between the two germline ends. There are 16 residues in the CDR3. Germline CDR1 and CDR2: MRHNA and SNTAGT. The chain's CDR3 is CASSDSKDGGSGELFF. CDR3 DNA sequence: TGTGCCAGCAGTGACTCGAAGGACGGGGGCAGCGGGGAGCTGTTTTTT.

V and J are TRBV14 and TRBJ2-1, with a weak D call TRBD1 (5 bases). Trimming shortened V by 4 bases and J by 4 bases, and 11 bases separated the two germline ends. Germline V CDR1 and CDR2: SGHDN, FVKESK. This CDR3 has 14 residues. In nucleotides, the CDR3 is TGTGCCAGCAGCCCGGACACTTATTACAATGAGCAGTTCTTC. It encodes CASSPDTYYNEQFF.

The gene calls are TRBV10-3 and TRBJ2-1, with 7 bases aligning to TRBD2. CDR3 length: 14 amino acids. After removal of 5 bases from V and 3 bases from J, the junction contained 4 bases not matched to a gene. Germline CDR1 ENHRY, CDR2 SYGVKD. CDR3 nucleotide sequence: TGTGCCATCAGTTCGGGGGGTCTCTACAATGAGCAGTTCTTC. It encodes CAISSGGLYNEQFF.

With respect to this clone: An end of the junction differs from the germline gene, which may be a read error. The chain uses TRBV7-3 and TRBJ2-1; D gene uncertain. Per germline, CDR1 SGHTA and CDR2 FQGTGA. The CDR3 runs to 14 residues. CDR3 residues: CASSLLQDYTEQFF. CDR3 DNA sequence: TGTGCCAGCAGCTTACTACAAGATTACACTGAGCAGTTCTTC.

The V call is TRBV5-8, the J call TRBJ2-3; perhaps TRBD2 as D (6 bases). In germline, CDR1 is SGHTS, CDR2 YDEGEE. The CDR3 contains 16 residues. V was pared by 2 bases and J by 1 base, with 14 bases between. The CDR3 reads CASSFLGGGGTDTQYF. DNA for the CDR3: TGTGCCAGCAGCTTTCTGGGTGGCGGGGGCACAGATACGCAGTATTTT.

The CDR3 nucleotides are TGTGCCAGCAGCGTAGCGGGCAGGTCCGACACCGGGGAGCTGTTTTTT. It specifies CASSVAGRSDTGELFF. This chain uses TRBV9 with TRBJ2-2; D not certain. Trimming shortened V by 0 bases and J by 3 bases, and 12 bases separated the two germline ends. Germline CDR1 reads SGDLS; CDR2 reads YYNGEE. This CDR3 spans 16 amino acids.

The chain couples TRBV6-1 to TRBJ1-5, with D hard to call. The V end was cut by 6 bases, the J end by 12 bases, with 15 bases between. Germline loops: CDR1 MNHNS, CDR2 SASEGT. The CDR3 is made up of 12 amino acids. The CDR3 loop is CASSADAPNQHF. DNA of the CDR3: TGTGCCAGCAGCGCAGACGCCCCGAACCAGCATTTT.